The rows below give T cell receptor beta chains drawn from one sample of a study of blood T cell repertoires in COVID-19. Generated by immunoSEQ multiplex PCR, the TCRdb table keeps only in-frame clones and is missing some. This table has 50,000 to 75,000 clones, about 80% appearing once. The specimen was peripheral blood. These receptors originate from a man at least 80 years old with active or convalescent COVID-19. Each CDR3 is given with its conserved first and last residue. A D gene is named only where the DNA matches it firmly. The size of a clone is reported for some rows only, either as once, few or many, or as a class for expanded clones.

NA,TRBJ2-3,TRBV7-9,NA,13,TGTGCCAGCAGCTTGGAGGCCACAGATACGCAGTATTTT,CASSLEATDTQYF
NA,TRBJ1-2,TRBV19,TRBD1,13,TGTGCCAGTAGTATACAGGGGGCGCGTGGCTACACCTTC,CASSIQGARGYTF
NA,TRBJ2-1,TRBV7-3,TRBD2,15,TGTGCCAGCAGCCCCCTAGCGGGAGGGGTAGGAGAGCAGTTCTTC,CASSPLAGGVGEQFF
few,TRBJ1-1,TRBV19,TRBD1,15,TGTGCCAGTAGTAATGAACAGGGGACTAACACTGAAGCTTTCTTT,CASSNEQGTNTEAFF
NA,TRBJ1-6,TRBV3-1/TRBV3-2,TRBD1,15,TGTGCCAGCAGCCTCGGGACAGGGCCGAATTCACCCCTCCACTTT,CASSLGTGPNSPLHF
NA,TRBJ2-7,TRBV29-1,TRBD1,14,TGCAGCGTTCGGCATCAGGGGGCGGCCTACGAGCAGTACTTC,CSVRHQGAAYEQYF
NA,TRBJ2-1,TRBV14,NA,14,TGTGCCAGCAGCCAAGATCCTAGGTACAATGAGCAGTTCTTC,CASSQDPRYNEQFF
NA,TRBJ2-7,TRBV3-1/TRBV3-2,TRBD1,15,TGTGCCAGCAGCCTTAGGCGACAGGGTCCCTACGAGCAGTACTTC,CASSLRRQGPYEQYF
NA,TRBJ2-3,TRBV4-1,TRBD1,13,TGCGCCAGCAGCCCACAGGGGACAGATACGCAGTATTTT,CASSPQGTDTQYF
NA,TRBJ2-7,TRBV28,TRBD2,13,TGTGCCAGCAGGACGGGGGGGCGCTACGAGCAGTACTTC,CASRTGGRYEQYF
NA,TRBJ2-5,TRBV9,NA,14,TGTGCCAGCAGCGTGGGCTCGAGCCAAGAGACCCAGTACTTC,CASSVGSSQETQYF
NA,TRBJ1-3,TRBV7-9,TRBD1,19,TGTGCCAGCAGCTTAGCGCGAGGCCGTAAACAGGGGGATGGAAACACCATATATTTT,CASSLARGRKQGDGNTIYF
NA,TRBJ1-4,TRBV30,NA,17,TGTGCCTGGAGTGTACAATGGAGGGGTGCAACTAATGAAAAACTGTTTTTT,CAWSVQWRGATNEKLFF
few,TRBJ2-7,TRBV11-2,TRBD1,15,TGTGCCAGCAGCTTAGATCGAGGGGGCACCTACGAGCAGTACTTC,CASSLDRGGTYEQYF
NA,TRBJ2-2,TRBV21-1,NA,18,TGTGCCAGCAGGACCTCTGGGAGCGGGGGGGCAAACACCGGGGAGCTGTTTTTT,CASRTSGSGGANTGELFF
NA,TRBJ2-4,TRBV11-3,TRBD1,14,TGTGCCAGCAGGAGGGGGCATGCCAAAAACATTCAGTACTTC,CASRRGHAKNIQYF
NA,TRBJ2-7,TRBV28,TRBD2,14,TGTGCCAGCAGATTAAGCGGGGACTCCTACGAGCAGTACTTC,CASRLSGDSYEQYF